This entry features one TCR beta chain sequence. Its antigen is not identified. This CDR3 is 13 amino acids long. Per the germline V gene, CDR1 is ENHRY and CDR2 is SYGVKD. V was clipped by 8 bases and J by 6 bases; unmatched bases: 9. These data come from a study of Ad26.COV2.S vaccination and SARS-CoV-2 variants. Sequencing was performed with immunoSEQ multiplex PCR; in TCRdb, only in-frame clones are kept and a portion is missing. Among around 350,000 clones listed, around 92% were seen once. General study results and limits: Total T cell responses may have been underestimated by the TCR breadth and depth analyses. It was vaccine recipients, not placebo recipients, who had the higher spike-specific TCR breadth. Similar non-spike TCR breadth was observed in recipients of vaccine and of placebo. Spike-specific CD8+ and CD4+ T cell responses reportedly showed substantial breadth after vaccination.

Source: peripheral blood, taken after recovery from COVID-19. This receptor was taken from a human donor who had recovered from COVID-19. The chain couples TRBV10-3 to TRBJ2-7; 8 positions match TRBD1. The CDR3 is CAIQPRQGTEQYF. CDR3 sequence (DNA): TGTGCCATCCAGCCGAGACAGGGGACCGAGCAGTACTTC.